This T cell receptor (beta chain) originates from a study of Ad26.COV2.S vaccination and SARS-CoV-2 variants. General study points: Post-vaccination breadth of spike-specific CD8+ and CD4+ T cell responses was reportedly substantial.

Treatment described: some 19 received Ad26.COV2.S at low or high dose, single or two shots; several received placebo; per-sample allocation not given. Samples analyzed were those drawn on day 63 after the first vaccine or placebo injection. The assay was immunoSEQ multiplex PCR, and TCRdb's table has in-frame clones only and misses some. The data show about 680,000 clones, 80% to 90% seen once. Worth noting for this clone: The antigen remains unidentified.

The source is a person between 18 and 65 years old who received the Ad26.COV2.S COVID-19 vaccine or a placebo. The source material was peripheral blood, sampled in a trial of Ad26.COV2.S vaccine versus placebo.

The CDR3 bases are TGTGCCAGCAGTCGGGGGATGGGAGAGACCCAGTACTTC. It codes for CASSRGMGETQYF. The gene calls are TRBV3-1 (or the pseudogene TRBV3-2) and TRBJ2-5, with D possibly matching TRBD2 (6 bases). V dropped 6 bases and J dropped 4 bases, with 12 bases sitting between them. This CDR3 has 13 residues. Germline V gene data show CDR1 as LGHDT and CDR2 as YNNKEL (reference sequence).